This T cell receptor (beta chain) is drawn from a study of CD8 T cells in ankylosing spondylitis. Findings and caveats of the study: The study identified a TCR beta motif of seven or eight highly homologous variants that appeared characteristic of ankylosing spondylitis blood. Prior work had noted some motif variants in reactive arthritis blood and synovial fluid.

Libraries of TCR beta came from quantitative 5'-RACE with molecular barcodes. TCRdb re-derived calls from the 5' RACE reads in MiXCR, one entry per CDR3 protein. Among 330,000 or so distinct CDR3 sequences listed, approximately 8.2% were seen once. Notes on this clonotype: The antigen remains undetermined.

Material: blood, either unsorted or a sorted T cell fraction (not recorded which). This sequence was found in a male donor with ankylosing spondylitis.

DNA of the CDR3: TGTGCCAGCACCGGCACTAGCGGTAGCTCCTACGAGCAGTACTTC. Translated, it gives CASTGTSGSSYEQYF. V usage is TRBV2 and J usage is TRBJ2-7; 8 positions match TRBD2. The CDR3 is made up of 15 amino acids. The germline CDR1 and CDR2 sequences are SNHLY and FYNNEI. With V trimmed by 7 bases and J by 0 bases, 8 bases remained unmatched.